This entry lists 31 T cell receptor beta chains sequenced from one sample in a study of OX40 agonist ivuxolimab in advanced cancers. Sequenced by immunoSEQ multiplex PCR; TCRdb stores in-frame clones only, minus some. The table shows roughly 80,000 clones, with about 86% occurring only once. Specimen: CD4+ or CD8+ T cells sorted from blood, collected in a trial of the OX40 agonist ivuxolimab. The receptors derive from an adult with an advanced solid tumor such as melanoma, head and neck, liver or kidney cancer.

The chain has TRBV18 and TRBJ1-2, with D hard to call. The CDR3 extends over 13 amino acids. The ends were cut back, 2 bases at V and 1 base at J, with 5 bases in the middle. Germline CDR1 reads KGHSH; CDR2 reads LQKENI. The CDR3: CASSPLDNYGYTF. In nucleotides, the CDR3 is TGTGCCAGCTCACCATTGGATAACTATGGCTACACCTTC. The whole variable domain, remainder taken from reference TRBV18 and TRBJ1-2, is NAGVMQNPRHLVRRRGQEARLRCSPMKGHSHVYWYRQLPEEGLKFMVYLQKENIIDESGMPKERFSAEFPKEGPSILRIQQVVRGDSAAYFCASSPLDNYGYTFGSGTRLTVV.

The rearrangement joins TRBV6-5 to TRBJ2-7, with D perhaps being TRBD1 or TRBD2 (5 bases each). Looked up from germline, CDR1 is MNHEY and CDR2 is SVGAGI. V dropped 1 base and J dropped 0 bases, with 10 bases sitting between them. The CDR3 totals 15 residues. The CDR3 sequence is CASSYWTGTSYEQYF. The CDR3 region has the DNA TGTGCCAGCAGTTACTGGACGGGGACCTCCTACGAGCAGTACTTC.

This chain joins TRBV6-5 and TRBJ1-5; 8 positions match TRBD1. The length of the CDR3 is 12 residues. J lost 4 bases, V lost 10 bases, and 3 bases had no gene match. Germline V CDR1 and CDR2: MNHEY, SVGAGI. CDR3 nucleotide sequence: TGTGCCACTCAGGGGGCGAATCAGCCCCAGCATTTT. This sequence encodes CATQGANQPQHF.

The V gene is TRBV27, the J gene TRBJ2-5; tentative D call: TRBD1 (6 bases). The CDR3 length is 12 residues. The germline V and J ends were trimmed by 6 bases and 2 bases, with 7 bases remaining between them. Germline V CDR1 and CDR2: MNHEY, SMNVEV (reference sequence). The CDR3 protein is CASSGQQETQYF. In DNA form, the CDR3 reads TGTGCCAGCAGCGGACAGCAAGAGACCCAGTACTTC.

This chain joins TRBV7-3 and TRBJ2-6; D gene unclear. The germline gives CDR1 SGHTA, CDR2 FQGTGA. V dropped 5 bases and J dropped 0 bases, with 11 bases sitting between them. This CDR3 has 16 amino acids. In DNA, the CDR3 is TGTGCCAGCAGCAAGACTGCGGTCTCTGGGGCCAACGTCCTGACTTTC. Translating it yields CASSKTAVSGANVLTF.

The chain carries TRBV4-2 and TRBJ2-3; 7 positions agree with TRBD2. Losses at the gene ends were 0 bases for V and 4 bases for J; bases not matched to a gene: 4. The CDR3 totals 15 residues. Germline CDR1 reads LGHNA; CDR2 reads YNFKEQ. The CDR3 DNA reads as TGTGCCAGCAGCCAAGATGGGAGGGAAGCAGATACGCAGTATTTT. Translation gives CASSQDGREADTQYF.

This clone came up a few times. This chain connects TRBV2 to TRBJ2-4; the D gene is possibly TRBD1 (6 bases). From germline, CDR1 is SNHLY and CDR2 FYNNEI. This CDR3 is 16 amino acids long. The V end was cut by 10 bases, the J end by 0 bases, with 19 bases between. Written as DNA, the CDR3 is TGTGCCACCTCACCCCAGGGACAAAAAGCCAAAAACATTCAGTACTTC. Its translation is CATSPQGQKAKNIQYF. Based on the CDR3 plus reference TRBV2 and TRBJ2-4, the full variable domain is EPEVTQTPSHQVTQMGQEVILRCVPISNHLYFYWYRQILGQKVEFLVSFYNNEISEKSEIFDDQFSVERPDGSNFTLKIRSTKLEDSAMYFCATSPQGQKAKNIQYFGAGTRLSVL.

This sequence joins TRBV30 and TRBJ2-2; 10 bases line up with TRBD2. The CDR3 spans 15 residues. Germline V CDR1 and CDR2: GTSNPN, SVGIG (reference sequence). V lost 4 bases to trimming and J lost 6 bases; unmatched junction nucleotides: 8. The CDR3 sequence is CAWTSGSWSAGELFF. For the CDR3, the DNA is TGTGCCTGGACTAGCGGGAGTTGGAGCGCCGGGGAGCTGTTTTTT.

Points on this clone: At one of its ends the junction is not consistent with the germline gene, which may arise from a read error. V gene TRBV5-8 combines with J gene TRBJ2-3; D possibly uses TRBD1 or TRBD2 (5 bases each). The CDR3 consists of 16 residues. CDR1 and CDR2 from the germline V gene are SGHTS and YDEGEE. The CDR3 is CASSPQGALRADTQYF. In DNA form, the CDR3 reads TGCGCCAGCAGCCCGCAAGGGGCCCTGAGGGCAGATACGCAGTATTTT.

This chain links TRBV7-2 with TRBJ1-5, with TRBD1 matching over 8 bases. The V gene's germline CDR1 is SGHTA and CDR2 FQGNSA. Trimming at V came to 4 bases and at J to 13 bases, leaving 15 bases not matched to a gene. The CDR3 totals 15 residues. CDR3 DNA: TGTGCCAGCAGCTCGACAGGGGCCACAGGAGGGGAACAGCATTTT. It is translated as CASSSTGATGGEQHF.

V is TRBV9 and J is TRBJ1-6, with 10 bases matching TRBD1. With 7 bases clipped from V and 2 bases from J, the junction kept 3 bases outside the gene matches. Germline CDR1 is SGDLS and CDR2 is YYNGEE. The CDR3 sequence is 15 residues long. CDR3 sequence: CASGGQGAYNSPLHF. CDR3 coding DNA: TGTGCCAGCGGTGGACAGGGGGCCTATAATTCACCCCTCCACTTT.

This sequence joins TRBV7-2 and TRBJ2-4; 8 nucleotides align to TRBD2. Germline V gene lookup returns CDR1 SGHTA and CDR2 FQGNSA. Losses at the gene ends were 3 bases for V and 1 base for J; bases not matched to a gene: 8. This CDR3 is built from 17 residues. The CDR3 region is CASSFEGGGRAKNIQYF. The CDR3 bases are TGTGCCAGCAGCTTTGAGGGGGGCGGGAGGGCCAAAAACATTCAGTACTTC.

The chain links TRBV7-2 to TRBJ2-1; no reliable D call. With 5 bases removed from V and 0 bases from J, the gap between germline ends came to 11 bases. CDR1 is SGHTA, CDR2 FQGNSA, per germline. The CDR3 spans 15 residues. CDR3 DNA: TGTGCCAGCAGCCTCAGCACGAGCTCCTACAATGAGCAGTTCTTC. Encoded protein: CASSLSTSSYNEQFF.

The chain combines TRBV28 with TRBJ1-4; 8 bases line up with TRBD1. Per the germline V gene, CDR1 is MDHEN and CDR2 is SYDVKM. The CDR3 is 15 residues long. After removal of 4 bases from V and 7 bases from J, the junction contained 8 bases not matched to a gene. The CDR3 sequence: CASSSPGTGIEKLFF. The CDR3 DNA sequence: TGTGCCAGCAGTTCCCCCGGGACAGGCATTGAAAAACTGTTTTTT.

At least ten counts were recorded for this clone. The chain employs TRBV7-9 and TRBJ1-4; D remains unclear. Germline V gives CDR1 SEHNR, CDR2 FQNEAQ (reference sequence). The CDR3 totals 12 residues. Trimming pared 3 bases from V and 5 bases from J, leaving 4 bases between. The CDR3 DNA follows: TGTGCCAGCAGCTTTGCCAATGAAAAACTGTTTTTT. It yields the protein CASSFANEKLFF.

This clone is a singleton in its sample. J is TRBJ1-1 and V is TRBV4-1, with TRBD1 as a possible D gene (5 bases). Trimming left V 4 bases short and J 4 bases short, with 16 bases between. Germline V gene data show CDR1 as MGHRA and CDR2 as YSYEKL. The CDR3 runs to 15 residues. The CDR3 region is CASSRNGDRPTEAFF. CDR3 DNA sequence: TGCGCCAGCAGCCGAAACGGGGACCGTCCCACTGAAGCTTTCTTT.

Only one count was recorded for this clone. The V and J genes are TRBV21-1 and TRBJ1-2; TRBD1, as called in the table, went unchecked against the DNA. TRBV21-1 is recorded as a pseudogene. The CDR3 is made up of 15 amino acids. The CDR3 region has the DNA TGTGCCAGCAGCAAAGCACAGGGGGCGAATTATGGCTACACCTTC. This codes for CASSKAQGANYGYTF.

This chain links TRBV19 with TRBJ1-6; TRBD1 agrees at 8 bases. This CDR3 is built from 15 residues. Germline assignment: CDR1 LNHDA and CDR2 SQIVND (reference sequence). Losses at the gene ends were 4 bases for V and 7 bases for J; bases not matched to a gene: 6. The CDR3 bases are TGTGCCAGTAGTACCCGGGACAGGAGGAATTCACCCCTCCACTTT. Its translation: CASSTRDRRNSPLHF. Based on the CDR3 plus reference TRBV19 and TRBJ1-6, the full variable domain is DGGITQSPKYLFRKEGQNVTLSCEQNLNHDAMYWYRQDPGQGLRLIYYSQIVNDFQKGDIAEGYSVSREKKESFPLTVTSAQKNPTAFYLCASSTRDRRNSPLHFGNGTRLTVT.

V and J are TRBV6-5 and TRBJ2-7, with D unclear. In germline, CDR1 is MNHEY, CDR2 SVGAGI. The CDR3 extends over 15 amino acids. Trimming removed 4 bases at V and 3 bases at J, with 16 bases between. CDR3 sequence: CASSLSGRAIYEQYF. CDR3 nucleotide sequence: TGTGCCAGCAGTTTGTCTGGACGGGCAATCTACGAGCAGTACTTC.

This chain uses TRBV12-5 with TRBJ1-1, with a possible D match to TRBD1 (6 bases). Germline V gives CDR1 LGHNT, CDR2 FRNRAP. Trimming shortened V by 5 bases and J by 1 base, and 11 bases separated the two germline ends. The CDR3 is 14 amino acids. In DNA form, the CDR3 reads TGTGCTAGTGGTCTAGGGGGAACGAACACTGAAGCTTTCTTT. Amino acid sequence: CASGLGGTNTEAFF.

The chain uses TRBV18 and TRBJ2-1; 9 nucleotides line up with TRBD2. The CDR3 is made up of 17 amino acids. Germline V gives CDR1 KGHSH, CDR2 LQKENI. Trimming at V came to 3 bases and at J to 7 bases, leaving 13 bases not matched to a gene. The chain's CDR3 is CASSPIFYAGGRNEQFF. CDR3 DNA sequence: TGTGCCAGCTCACCTATTTTCTACGCGGGAGGGCGAAATGAGCAGTTCTTC.

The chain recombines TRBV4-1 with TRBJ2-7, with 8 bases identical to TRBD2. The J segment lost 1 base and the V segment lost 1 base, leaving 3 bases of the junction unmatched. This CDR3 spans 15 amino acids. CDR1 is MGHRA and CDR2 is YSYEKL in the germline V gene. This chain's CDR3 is CASSQGSGKSYEQYF. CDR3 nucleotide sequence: TGCGCCAGCAGCCAAGGTAGCGGGAAATCCTACGAGCAGTACTTC.

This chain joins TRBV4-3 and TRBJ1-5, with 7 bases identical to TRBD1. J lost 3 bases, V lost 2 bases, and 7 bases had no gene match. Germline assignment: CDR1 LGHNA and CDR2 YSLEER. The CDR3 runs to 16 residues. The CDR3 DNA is TGCGCCAGCAGCCAATCGCGACAGGGCCCCAATCAGCCCCAGCATTTT. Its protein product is CASSQSRQGPNQPQHF.

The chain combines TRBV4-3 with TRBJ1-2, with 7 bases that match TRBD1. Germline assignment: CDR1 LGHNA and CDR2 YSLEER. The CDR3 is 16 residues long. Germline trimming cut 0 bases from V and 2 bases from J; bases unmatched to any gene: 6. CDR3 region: CASSQDGSQGNYGYTF. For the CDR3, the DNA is TGCGCCAGCAGCCAAGATGGGTCACAGGGGAACTATGGCTACACCTTC.

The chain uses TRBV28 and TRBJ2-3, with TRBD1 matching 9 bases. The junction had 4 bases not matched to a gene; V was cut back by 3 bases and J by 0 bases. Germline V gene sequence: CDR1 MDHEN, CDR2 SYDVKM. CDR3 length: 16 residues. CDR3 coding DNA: TGTGCCAGCAGTTTCGAGGGGACAGGGAGCACAGATACGCAGTATTTT. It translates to CASSFEGTGSTDTQYF.

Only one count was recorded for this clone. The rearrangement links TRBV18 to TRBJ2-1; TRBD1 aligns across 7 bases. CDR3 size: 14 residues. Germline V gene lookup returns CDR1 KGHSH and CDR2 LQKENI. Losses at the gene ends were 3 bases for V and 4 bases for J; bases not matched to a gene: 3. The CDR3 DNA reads TGTGCCAGCTCACCCACAGGGGCTTACAATGAGCAGTTCTTC. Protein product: CASSPTGAYNEQFF.

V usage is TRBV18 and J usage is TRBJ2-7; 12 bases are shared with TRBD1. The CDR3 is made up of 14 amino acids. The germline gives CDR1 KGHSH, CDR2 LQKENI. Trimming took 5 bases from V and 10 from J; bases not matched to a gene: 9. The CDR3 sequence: CASSTSGQGARQYF. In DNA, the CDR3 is TGTGCCAGCTCAACTTCGGGACAGGGGGCGCGACAGTACTTC.

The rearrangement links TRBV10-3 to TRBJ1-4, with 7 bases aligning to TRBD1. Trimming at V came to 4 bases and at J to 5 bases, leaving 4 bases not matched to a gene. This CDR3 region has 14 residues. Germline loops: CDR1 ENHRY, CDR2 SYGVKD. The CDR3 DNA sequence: TGTGCCATCAGTGGGGCAGGGGGGAATGAAAAACTGTTTTTT. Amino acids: CAISGAGGNEKLFF.

The CDR3 is CASSQRAGVTGELFF. CDR3 DNA sequence: TGTGCCAGCAGCCAACGGGCAGGGGTCACCGGGGAGCTGTTTTTT. The V gene is TRBV16, the J gene TRBJ2-2; perhaps TRBD1 as D (6 bases). Trimming took 2 bases from V and 4 from J, leaving 11 bases between them. This CDR3 region has 15 residues. Germline assignment: CDR1 KGHSY and CDR2 FQNENV.

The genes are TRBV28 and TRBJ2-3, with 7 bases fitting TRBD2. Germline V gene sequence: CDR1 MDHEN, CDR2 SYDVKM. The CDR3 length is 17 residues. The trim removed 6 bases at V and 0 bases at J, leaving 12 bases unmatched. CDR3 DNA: TGTGCCAGCAGCCACTCCCTTTTGGGGGGGAGCACAGATACGCAGTATTTT. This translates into CASSHSLLGGSTDTQYF.

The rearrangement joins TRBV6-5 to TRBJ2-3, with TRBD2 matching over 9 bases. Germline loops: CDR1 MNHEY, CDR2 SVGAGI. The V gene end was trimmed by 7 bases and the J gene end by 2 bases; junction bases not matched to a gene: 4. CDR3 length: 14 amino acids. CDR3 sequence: CASTRGGATDTQYF. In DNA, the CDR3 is TGTGCCAGCACCCGCGGGGGGGCCACAGATACGCAGTATTTT.